This entry lists 32 T cell receptor beta chains sequenced from one sample in a study of T cell changes during pregnancy in multiple sclerosis. The repertoire was sequenced with immunoSEQ multiplex PCR; TCRdb's copy has only in-frame clones and lacks some. The sample records 90,000 to 100,000 clones, roughly 90% being singletons. Specimen: peripheral blood, collected in the first trimester of pregnancy. The receptors were gathered from a female donor with multiple sclerosis, enrolled in a pregnancy study.

The gene calls are TRBV2 and TRBJ2-3; 9 bases fit TRBD2. Trimming at V came to 4 bases and at J to 3 bases, leaving 5 bases not matched to a gene. The CDR3 is 15 amino acids. CDR1 and CDR2 from the germline V gene are SNHLY and FYNNEI. DNA for the CDR3: TGTGCCAGCAGTGGGGGTAGCGGGGGAACAGATACGCAGTATTTT. Protein sequence: CASSGGSGGTDTQYF.

This rearrangement joins TRBV19 to TRBJ2-7; possibly TRBD1 for D (5 bases). The CDR3 loop spans 14 amino acids. Germline V gene data show CDR1 as LNHDA and CDR2 as SQIVND (reference sequence). V was pared by 1 base and J by 2 bases, with 9 bases between. As DNA, the CDR3 is TGTGCCAGTAGTATAGCGACAGACACCTACGAGCAGTACTTC. This sequence encodes CASSIATDTYEQYF.

The rearrangement uses TRBV29-1 and TRBJ2-7; 11 bases are shared with TRBD2. Germline CDR1 SQVTM, CDR2 ANQGSEA. This CDR3 is built from 12 residues. V gave up 6 bases and J gave up 4 bases; unmatched junction bases: 2. The CDR3 protein is CSVRTSGYEQYF. CDR3 sequence (DNA): TGCAGCGTCAGGACTAGCGGGTACGAGCAGTACTTC.

This rearrangement joins TRBV18 to TRBJ1-2; the match to TRBD1 covers 7 bases. V lost 3 bases and J lost 9; bases outside the gene matches: 16. The germline V gene encodes CDR1 KGHSH and CDR2 LQKENI. This CDR3 has 16 amino acids. DNA for the CDR3: TGTGCCAGCTCACCTCAGGACAGGAACTTGGCGAGAAGCTACACCTTC. It translates to CASSPQDRNLARSYTF. The full variable domain, completed using reference TRBV18 and TRBJ1-2, is NAGVMQNPRHLVRRRGQEARLRCSPMKGHSHVYWYRQLPEEGLKFMVYLQKENIIDESGMPKERFSAEFPKEGPSILRIQQVVRGDSAAYFCASSPQDRNLARSYTFGSGTRLTVV.

This clone was counted only a few times. This chain links TRBV14 with TRBJ2-7; 14 bases are a match to TRBD2. Germline V lookup: CDR1 SGHDN, CDR2 FVKESK. V gave up 4 bases and J gave up 9 bases; unmatched junction bases: 5. The length of the CDR3 is 14 residues. Written as DNA, the CDR3 is TGTGCCAGCAGCCCCGGACTAGCGGGAGGCACGCAGTACTTC. Residues: CASSPGLAGGTQYF.

This chain connects TRBV5-1 to TRBJ1-3; possibly TRBD1 for D (5 bases). V shed 0 bases and J shed 0 bases, with 16 bases lying between them. The CDR3 is made up of 18 amino acids. Looked up from germline, CDR1 is SGHRS and CDR2 is YFSETQ. In DNA, the CDR3 is TGCGCCAGCAGCTTGGAGGGGTTAGGGGCCCGCTCTGGAAACACCATATATTTT. Translation gives CASSLEGLGARSGNTIYF.

The chain recombines TRBV4-1 with TRBJ1-4; D is unresolved. V was trimmed by 0 bases and J by 11 bases, leaving 13 bases between them. Germline V lookup: CDR1 MGHRA, CDR2 YSYEKL. This CDR3 comprises 14 residues. The DNA for the CDR3 is TGCGCCAGCAGCCAAGATAAGGATTCTAGGAAACTGTTTTTT. This translates into CASSQDKDSRKLFF.

The chain is built from TRBV7-9 and TRBJ2-5; D perhaps matches TRBD2 (5 bases). V was clipped by 4 bases and J by 7 bases, with 7 bases between them. This CDR3 has 11 residues. The germline gives CDR1 SEHNR, CDR2 FQNEAQ (reference sequence). The CDR3, as DNA: TGTGCCAGCAGCTCCGAGGGGACCCAGTACTTC. Protein sequence: CASSSEGTQYF.

The J gene is TRBJ1-2, the V gene TRBV2; 7 nucleotides line up with TRBD1. Looked up from germline, CDR1 is SNHLY and CDR2 is FYNNEI. The CDR3 has 15 amino acids. V gave up 0 bases and J gave up 2 bases; unmatched junction bases: 3. CDR3 sequence: CASSEAGTANYGYTF. The CDR3, as DNA: TGTGCCAGCAGTGAAGCGGGGACAGCCAACTATGGCTACACCTTC.

The rearrangement uses TRBV5-1 and TRBJ2-3; D is unresolved. The CDR3 consists of 11 residues. The V gene's germline CDR1 is SGHRS and CDR2 YFSETQ. V dropped 2 bases and J dropped 7 bases, with 5 bases sitting between them. The CDR3 protein is CASSFSNTQYF. The CDR3 bases are TGCGCCAGCAGCTTCTCTAATACGCAGTATTTT.

The rearrangement joins TRBV28 to TRBJ2-7, with 9 positions matching TRBD1. Germline-derived CDR1 and CDR2 are MDHEN and SYDVKM. The CDR3 length is 17 residues. The ends lost 6 bases at V and 6 bases at J; junction bases unmatched: 18. The CDR3, as DNA: TGTGCCAGCAGCCTTATTCCCGGGACAGGGATAGACTGCGAGCAGTACTTC. Encoded protein: CASSLIPGTGIDCEQYF. The variable domain in full, with the rest retrieved from reference TRBV28 and TRBJ2-7, is DVKVTQSSRYLVKRTGEKVFLECVQDMDHENMFWYRQDPGLGLRLIYFSYDVKMKEKGDIPEGYSVSREKKERFSLILESASTNQTSMYLCASSLIPGTGIDCEQYFGPGTRLTVT.

The genes are TRBV6-5 and TRBJ1-2, with 9 bases fitting TRBD1. Trimming at V came to 6 bases and at J to 6 bases, leaving 8 bases not matched to a gene. Per the germline V gene, CDR1 is MNHEY and CDR2 is SVGAGI. CDR3 size: 14 residues. The DNA of the CDR3 is TGTGCCAGCAGCTCCTTAACAGGGGGCGATGGCTACACCTTC. Its translation is CASSSLTGGDGYTF.

This chain connects TRBV5-1 to TRBJ1-1; D possibly corresponds to TRBD1 (6 bases). V gave up 4 bases and J gave up 4 bases, with 11 bases separating them. The CDR3 covers 13 residues. Germline assignment: CDR1 SGHRS and CDR2 YFSETQ. For the CDR3, the DNA is TGCGCCAGCAGCCAGGGGCTTAGCACTGAAGCTTTCTTT. Encoded protein: CASSQGLSTEAFF.

The chain uses TRBV7-3 and TRBJ2-3; tentative D call: TRBD2 (6 bases). This CDR3 is built from 13 residues. The V end lost 8 bases, the J end lost 8 bases, and 17 bases lay between the germline ends. CDR1 is SGHTA and CDR2 is FQGTGA in the germline V gene. As DNA, the CDR3 is TGTGCCAGCTCAGGGAGGATGGCCGGTACGCAGTATTTT. It is translated as CASSGRMAGTQYF.

The chain uses TRBV6-7 and TRBJ1-3; 12 nucleotides line up with TRBD1. TRBV6-7 is known as an ORF, though its function is uncertain. The CDR3 extends over 22 amino acids. The ends lost 0 bases at V and 0 bases at J; junction bases unmatched: 15. The CDR3 nucleotides read TGTGCCAGCAGTTACTCGGCTCTGAGCCGGGACAGGGGGCTTAACTCTGGAAACACCATATATTTT. Protein product: CASSYSALSRDRGLNSGNTIYF.

A single count supports this clone. The chain uses TRBV12-2 and TRBJ2-1; the table's D call TRBD2 went unverified against the DNA. TRBV12-2 counts as a pseudogene. CDR3 length: 17 amino acids. DNA of the CDR3: TGTGCAAGTCGCTTACGGTTGCGGCGGGAGGACCCCAATGAGCAGTTCTTC. Encoded protein: CASRLRLRREDPNEQFF.

The CDR3, as DNA: TGTGCCAGCAGCTTGGGAGGAGGGTACGAGCAGTACTTC. Encoded protein: CASSLGGGYEQYF. J is TRBJ2-7 and V is TRBV5-5; the D gene is possibly TRBD2 (6 bases). Germline V CDR1 and CDR2: SGHKS, YYEKEE (reference sequence). Between the trimmed V and J ends, which lost 0 bases and 4 bases, there was a span of 8 bases. This CDR3 is 13 amino acids long.

The rearrangement links TRBV29-1 to TRBJ2-7; tentatively, D is TRBD2 (6 bases). Germline V lookup: CDR1 SQVTM, CDR2 ANQGSEA. This CDR3 contains 12 residues. V was clipped by 3 bases and J by 3 bases, with 9 bases between them. The CDR3 nucleotides read TGCAGCGTTGAGGAGGGCCACTACGAGCAGTACTTC. Translating gives CSVEEGHYEQYF.

This clone is medium-sized by share. The V and J genes are TRBV10-3 and TRBJ2-7; D possibly corresponds to TRBD2 (5 bases). The CDR3 has 11 residues. Germline CDR1 ENHRY, CDR2 SYGVKD. V was shortened by 9 bases and J by 2 bases, with 8 bases between the two germline ends. CDR3 residues: CAIGLPYEQYF. The CDR3 DNA reads as TGTGCCATTGGACTCCCCTACGAGCAGTACTTC.

This chain connects TRBV19 to TRBJ2-3; no firm D call. The CDR3 spans 11 residues. Trimming left V 4 bases short and J 5 bases short, with 4 bases between. Germline CDR1 reads LNHDA; CDR2 reads SQIVND (reference sequence). The CDR3 nucleotides are TGTGCCAGTAGTAGAGGAGATACGCAGTATTTT. Amino acids: CASSRGDTQYF.

This sequence joins TRBV5-1 and TRBJ2-1, with TRBD1 matching over 9 bases. The CDR3 is 18 residues long. J was trimmed by 3 bases and V by 3 bases; bases with no gene match: 13. CDR1 is SGHRS, CDR2 YFSETQ, per germline. The CDR3 loop is CASSSEWGLGQGYNEQFF. For the CDR3, the DNA is TGCGCCAGCAGCTCGGAATGGGGTCTGGGACAGGGCTACAATGAGCAGTTCTTC.

The J gene is TRBJ1-5, the V gene TRBV19; TRBD1 aligns across 9 bases. Germline V gene sequence: CDR1 LNHDA, CDR2 SQIVND (reference sequence). With V trimmed by 1 base and J by 0 bases, 4 bases remained unmatched. The CDR3 contains 17 residues. The CDR3 nucleotides are TGTGCCAGTAGTATAGGGGGACAGGGTTTTAGCAATCAGCCCCAGCATTTT. Protein sequence: CASSIGGQGFSNQPQHF.

V gene TRBV6-5 combines with J gene TRBJ1-3; D might be TRBD1 (5 bases). Per the germline V gene, CDR1 is MNHEY and CDR2 is SVGAGI. V lost 5 bases, J lost 0 bases, and 11 bases lay in between. The CDR3 spans 15 residues. Written as DNA, the CDR3 is TGTGCCAGCAGTGCAAACAGGACCTCTGGAAACACCATATATTTT. It is translated as CASSANRTSGNTIYF.

The V gene is TRBV28, the J gene TRBJ2-7; D call uncertain. V lost 2 bases to trimming and J lost 2 bases, with 7 bases between them. Germline V CDR1 and CDR2: MDHEN, SYDVKM. This CDR3 contains 13 residues. CDR3 sequence: CASSLPVTYEQYF. For the CDR3, the DNA is TGTGCCAGCAGTTTACCAGTTACCTACGAGCAGTACTTC.

This clone was recorded only once. The chain has TRBV5-1 and TRBJ2-7; weak D call: TRBD2 (6 bases). This CDR3 is 13 amino acids long. Germline V CDR1 and CDR2: SGHRS, YFSETQ. Trimming took off 2 bases at V and 2 bases at J, with 8 bases between the two ends. For the CDR3, the DNA is TGCGCCAGCAGCTTCACTAGCACCTACGAGCAGTACTTC. Its protein product is CASSFTSTYEQYF.

V and J are TRBV4-2 and TRBJ1-1, with TRBD1 as a possible D gene (5 bases). In germline, CDR1 is LGHNA, CDR2 YNFKEQ. Trimming pared 0 bases from V and 1 base from J, leaving 6 bases between. The CDR3 spans 14 residues. The chain's CDR3 is CASSQDTGNTEAFF. As DNA, the CDR3 is TGTGCCAGCAGCCAAGACACAGGGAACACTGAAGCTTTCTTT.

This clone was seen only once. The rearrangement uses TRBV27 and TRBJ2-1, with D perhaps matching TRBD1 (6 bases). Germline CDR1 MNHEY, CDR2 SMNVEV (reference sequence). V lost 1 base, J lost 5 bases, and 15 bases lay in between. The CDR3 spans 16 residues. Written as DNA, the CDR3 is TGTGCCAGCAGTTTATTAGTGACAGGACCTAACAATGAGCAGTTCTTC. Translation: CASSLLVTGPNNEQFF.

This sequence joins TRBV4-3 and TRBJ1-4; D unresolved. There are 15 residues in the CDR3. With 0 bases removed from V and 8 bases from J, the gap between germline ends came to 13 bases. Germline lookup yields CDR1 LGHNA and CDR2 YSLEER. CDR3 amino acids: CASSQDFRDSEKLFF. The CDR3 DNA reads as TGCGCCAGCAGCCAAGATTTTCGGGATAGCGAAAAACTGTTTTTT.

This chain uses TRBV19 with TRBJ2-7; TRBD1 matches 12 bases. J gave up 5 bases and V 9 bases, and 8 bases lay outside the gene matches. The CDR3 length is 14 residues. Germline V lookup: CDR1 LNHDA, CDR2 SQIVND (reference sequence). CDR3 protein: CARRPGQGANEQYF. In DNA form, the CDR3 reads TGTGCCAGAAGACCGGGACAGGGGGCGAACGAGCAGTACTTC.

V is TRBV5-1 and J is TRBJ2-1; D may be TRBD2 (5 bases). Germline values: CDR1 SGHRS, CDR2 YFSETQ. Trimming removed 5 bases at V and 2 bases at J, with 8 bases between. This CDR3 is 13 amino acids long. Here the CDR3 reads CASSGLTYNEQFF. The CDR3 region has the DNA TGCGCCAGCAGTGGACTGACCTACAATGAGCAGTTCTTC. The variable domain in full, with the rest retrieved from reference TRBV5-1 and TRBJ2-1, is KAGVTQTPRYLIKTRGQQVTLSCSPISGHRSVSWYQQTPGQGLQFLFEYFSETQRNKGNFPGRFSGRQFSNSRSEMNVSTLELGDSALYLCASSGLTYNEQFFGPGTRLTVL.

The genes are TRBV6-1 and TRBJ1-2, with D unresolved. The CDR3 is made up of 15 amino acids. Germline values: CDR1 MNHNS, CDR2 SASEGT. Between the trimmed V and J ends, which lost 8 bases and 4 bases, there was a span of 20 bases. The CDR3 spells CASGRRPLDSYGYTF. CDR3 nucleotides: TGTGCCAGCGGGAGGCGTCCACTGGACTCCTATGGCTACACCTTC.

The chain combines TRBV7-9 with TRBJ2-1, with TRBD2 matching 7 bases. Trimming took 2 bases from V and 6 from J; bases not matched to a gene: 7. Per the germline V gene, CDR1 is SEHNR and CDR2 is FQNEAQ (reference sequence). The CDR3 covers 15 residues. The CDR3 region is CASSLIGASGNEQFF. The CDR3 nucleotides are TGTGCCAGCAGCTTAATCGGGGCTAGCGGCAATGAGCAGTTCTTC.